This T cell receptor (beta chain) was observed in a study of blood T cell repertoires in COVID-19. In the study overall: Whether acute or convalescent, the COVID-19 samples came from the United States, Italy and Spain. In each case, the material was cDNA or gDNA derived from T cells, B-cell-depleted T cells, or PBMCs.

This clone came up a few times. In the original workflow: For nucleated cells, counts were estimated from reference gene primer amplification. The data were produced by immunoSEQ multiplex PCR, yet TCRdb's version contains in-frame clones alone and is incomplete. That table furnishes V, J and clone size, whereas the DNA furnished D and trimming. This table has 95,000 to 150,000 clones, about two thirds appearing once. Sequencing used peripheral blood. The source is a human donor with acute or convalescent COVID-19. The donor label of this sample is uncertain.

The CDR3 protein is CASSLTGWDTGELFF. CDR3 bases: TGTGCCAGCAGTTTAACAGGGTGGGACACCGGGGAGCTGTTTTTT. The rearrangement joins TRBV28 to TRBJ2-2, with D possibly being TRBD1 (6 bases). The CDR3 loop spans 15 amino acids. The V gene lost 2 bases and the J gene lost 3 bases, with 10 bases spanning the gap. The V gene's germline CDR1 is MDHEN and CDR2 SYDVKM.